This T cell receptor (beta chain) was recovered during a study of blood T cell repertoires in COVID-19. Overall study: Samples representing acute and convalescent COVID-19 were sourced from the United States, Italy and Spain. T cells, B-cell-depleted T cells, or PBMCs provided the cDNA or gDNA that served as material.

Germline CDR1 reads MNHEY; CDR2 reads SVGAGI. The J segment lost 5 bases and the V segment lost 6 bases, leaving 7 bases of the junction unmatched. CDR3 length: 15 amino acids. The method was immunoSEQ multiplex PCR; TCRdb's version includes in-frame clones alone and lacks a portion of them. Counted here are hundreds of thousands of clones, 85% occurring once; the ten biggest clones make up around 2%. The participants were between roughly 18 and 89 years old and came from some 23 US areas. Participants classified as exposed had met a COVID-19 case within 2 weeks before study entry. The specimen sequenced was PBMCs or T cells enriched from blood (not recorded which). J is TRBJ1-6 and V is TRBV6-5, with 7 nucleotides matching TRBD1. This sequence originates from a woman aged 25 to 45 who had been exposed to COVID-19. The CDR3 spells CASRSSGTDNSPLHF. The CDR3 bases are TGTGCCAGCAGATCATCCGGGACAGATAATTCACCCCTCCACTTT.